Listed below are T cell receptor beta chains from one sample, sequenced in a study of CD8+CD57+ T cells in acquired aplastic anemia. In TCRdb, the reads were re-called with MiXCR into one record per CDR3 protein. The sample lists 200,000 to 250,000 distinct CDR3 sequences, under 55% occurring once. Sequencing was done on a sample of sorted CD4+, CD8+, or CD8+CD57+ T cells (not recorded which) from PBMCs. The receptors originated from a human donor with aplastic anemia. The CDR3 runs from the conserved cysteine through the conserved F or W. The D gene is left open where the match is weak. Size is omitted from some rows. Given values are once, few, many or a class for expanded clones.

CDR3 DNA	CDR3 protein	D gene	J gene	clone size	V gene
TGTGCCACCAGTGACAGTCGCGGGGCCAACGTCCTGACTTTC	CATSDSRGANVLTF	.	TRBJ2-6	many	TRBV24-1
TGCAGTGCTGCCGACAGGGCTGCGGAAAAACTGTTTTTT	CSAADRAAEKLFF	TRBD1	TRBJ1-4	many	TRBV20-1
TGCAGCGCGAGGACAGGGGGCCTCGGCGAGCAGTACTTC	CSARTGGLGEQYF	TRBD1	TRBJ2-7	once	TRBV29-1
TGCAGTGCTGGGCACCCTACCATTCAGTACTTC	CSAGHPTIQYF	.	TRBJ2-4	many	TRBV20-1
TGTGCCAGCAGCCGATACAGGGAGGGTCAGCCCCAGCATTTT	CASSRYREGQPQHF	.	TRBJ1-5	.	TRBV7-3
TGTGCCAGCAGCTTAGCGGGACAGGGCAACAATCAGCCCCAGCATTTT	CASSLAGQGNNQPQHF	TRBD1	TRBJ1-5	.	TRBV7-2
TGTGCCAGCAGCTTAGCGAGGACAGGGCAGGGAGGCTACACCTTC	CASSLARTGQGGYTF	TRBD1	TRBJ1-2	.	TRBV7-2
TGTGCCAGCAGTATAGCGGGGGGAGTCGCAGATACGCAGTATTTT	CASSIAGGVADTQYF	TRBD2	TRBJ2-3	many	TRBV12-3/TRBV12-4
TGTGCCACGCACACCGGGACAGGGTGGTACGAGCAGTACTTC	CATHTGTGWYEQYF	TRBD1	TRBJ2-7	many	TRBV6-1
TGTGCCAGCAGTGAGGGACGGATGAACACTGAAGCTTTCTTT	CASSEGRMNTEAFF	.	TRBJ1-1	many	TRBV2
TGTGCCATCACAGGAGGGCGGGTGGCTCAAGAGACCCAGTACTTC	CAITGGRVAQETQYF	.	TRBJ2-5	.	TRBV2
TGCAGTGCTAGAGAGGCAGGGGGCAATGAAAAACTGTTTTTT	CSAREAGGNEKLFF	TRBD1	TRBJ1-4	many	TRBV20-1
TGTGCCATCAGTGAAAGGGGCGGGGGGGCAACAGATACGCAGTATTTT	CAISERGGGATDTQYF	TRBD2	TRBJ2-3	.	TRBV10-3
TGTGCCATTGGAGGGGAAGCACCCTACGAGCAGTACTTC	CAIGGEAPYEQYF	.	TRBJ2-7	.	TRBV19
TGTGCCAGCTCACCGCGACAGGTGGAGAACTATGGCTACACCTTC	CASSPRQVENYGYTF	.	TRBJ1-2	.	TRBV18
TGTGCCAGCAGGGGGGGGACAGGGTTGTTCGAGCAGTACTTC	CASRGGTGLFEQYF	TRBD1	TRBJ2-7	many	TRBV6-6
TGTGCCAGTAGTATCCCGACTGAAGCGGGACGAAACGAGCAGTACTTC	CASSIPTEAGRNEQYF	TRBD2	TRBJ2-7	.	TRBV19
TGCGCCATTAACACCCGGGACAGGTTTAGTAACACCGGGGAGCTGTTTTTT	CAINTRDRFSNTGELFF	TRBD1	TRBJ2-2	.	TRBV10-2
TGTGCCAGCAGCGTAGCTGGTTCGAACACTGAAGCTTTCTTT	CASSVAGSNTEAFF	.	TRBJ1-1	.	TRBV9
TGCAGTGCTAGAGAACAGGGCTACGAGCAGTACTTC	CSAREQGYEQYF	.	TRBJ2-7	few	TRBV20-1
TGCGCCAGCAGTGAGCCGAGAGATGAGCAGTTCTTC	CASSEPRDEQFF	.	TRBJ2-1	.	TRBV10-2
TGTGCCATCAGTGAGTCTTACAGGGGCGGCTACACCTTC	CAISESYRGGYTF	TRBD1	TRBJ1-2	few	TRBV10-3
TGTGCCAGCAGCTCTTCCCACGGCGGGACCACTGAAGCTTTCTTT	CASSSSHGGTTEAFF	.	TRBJ1-1	.	TRBV7-3
TGTGCCAGCAGCCGCGACATGATCGAGCCCCAGTACTTC	CASSRDMIEPQYF	.	TRBJ2-5	.	TRBV7-9
TGTGCCAGCAACGAGGGGGGGAACACTGAAGCTTTCTTT	CASNEGGNTEAFF	.	TRBJ1-1	.	TRBV2
TGCAGCGTGGATAGTGACAGGGTCGGGGTCTACACCTTC	CSVDSDRVGVYTF	TRBD1	TRBJ1-2	.	TRBV29-1
TGTGCCAGCAGCGGGGATCAGCCCTACACCTTC	CASSGDQPYTF	.	TRBJ1-2	.	TRBV9
TGTGCCAGTAGTAACAGGACAGGACACAATGAGCAGTTCTTC	CASSNRTGHNEQFF	TRBD1	TRBJ2-1	few	TRBV19
TGCGCCAGCAGCTCCTCATTGAACACTGAAGCTTTCTTT	CASSSSLNTEAFF	.	TRBJ1-1	many	TRBV5-1
TGTGCCAGCAGCGGGCAAGGAGTGAACTACGAGCAGTACTTC	CASSGQGVNYEQYF	.	TRBJ2-7	few	TRBV9
TGTGCCAGCAGCTCCATCCAAGGACGGCGCCAGCCTTACTTC	CASSSIQGRRQPYF	.	TRBJ1-2	few	TRBV7-2
TGTGCCAGCAGCCAGAACCCCGGCACAGATACGCAGTATTTT	CASSQNPGTDTQYF	.	TRBJ2-3	few	TRBV3-1
TGCGCCAGCAGCTTGGGCACAGGGGTGGTAACCGAGCAGTACTTC	CASSLGTGVVTEQYF	TRBD1	TRBJ2-7	many	TRBV5-1
TGCGCCAGCAGGATAAGAGGGCCTCGGTCGTCCTACGAGCAGTACTTC	CASRIRGPRSSYEQYF	.	TRBJ2-7	.	TRBV10-2
TGCGCCAGCAGGCAGGGAGTTAACTTTGAAGCTTTCTTT	CASRQGVNFEAFF	.	TRBJ1-1	many	TRBV5-1
TGTGCCAGCAGTCTTACGGGGCGAGCTAACTATGGCTACACCTTC	CASSLTGRANYGYTF	.	TRBJ1-2	many	TRBV6-5
TGTGCCAGCAGCCGACGAGAGCTAGGGGCATATGGCTACACCTTC	CASSRRELGAYGYTF	.	TRBJ1-2	many	TRBV3-1
TGTGCCAGCAGCCTGGACAGGGGGAACGAGCAGTACTTC	CASSLDRGNEQYF	TRBD1	TRBJ2-7	.	TRBV7-3
TGTGCCAGCAGTGATAGGACAGGGCTTCACTATGGCTACACCTTC	CASSDRTGLHYGYTF	TRBD1	TRBJ1-2	many	TRBV6-1
TGTGTCAGCAGTGAAGCTGGACAAAGCAATCAGCCCCAGCATTTT	CVSSEAGQSNQPQHF	.	TRBJ1-5	.	TRBV6-6
TGTGCCAGCAGCTATACTAGCGGGGGGTACGAGCAGTACTTC	CASSYTSGGYEQYF	TRBD2	TRBJ2-7	many	TRBV7-2
TGCGCCAGCAGCTTGCAGCTCGCCGGGGGGCCCTACGAGCAGTACTTC	CASSLQLAGGPYEQYF	.	TRBJ2-7	many	TRBV5-1
TGTGCCAGTAGCACCCTATCGGGGGGTCAAGAGACCCAGTACTTC	CASSTLSGGQETQYF	TRBD2	TRBJ2-5	many	TRBV19
TGTGCCAGCCGGGGGGCCGGGGATACGCAGTATTTT	CASRGAGDTQYF	.	TRBJ2-3	many	TRBV2
TGTGCCAGTAGTATAGGGTGGGGTAGCGGGGGGAAAGAGACCCAGTACTTC	CASSIGWGSGGKETQYF	TRBD2	TRBJ2-5	.	TRBV19
TGTGCCAGTAGTTCCCTGGGGCCGAGATCCTCTGGAAACACCATATATTTT	CASSSLGPRSSGNTIYF	.	TRBJ1-3	many	TRBV19
TGCAGCGTCCGCGGGACATTTGGCTACACCTTC	CSVRGTFGYTF	.	TRBJ1-2	.	TRBV29-1
TGTGCCAGCAGCTACAGGACTAGCGGGGGGGCCGAGCAGTTCTTC	CASSYRTSGGAEQFF	TRBD2	TRBJ2-1	.	TRBV3-1
TGTGCCAGCAGCTTAGGGGGGAATCTTCGCAATCAGCCCCAGCATTTT	CASSLGGNLRNQPQHF	.	TRBJ1-5	.	TRBV25-1
TGTGCCAGCAGCACCCGGGATTTGAGGAGCAATGAGCAGTTCTTC	CASSTRDLRSNEQFF	.	TRBJ2-1	.	TRBV7-9
TGTGCCAGCAGGTCCGGGACTAGCGGGGCAAACGAGCAGTACTTC	CASRSGTSGANEQYF	TRBD2	TRBJ2-7	.	TRBV14
TGTGCCACCAGCAGAGATCGGCAGGCGATGGGCTACACCTTC	CATSRDRQAMGYTF	.	TRBJ1-2	.	TRBV15
TGCGCCAGCGGACCCGGTGACTCCTATGGCTACACCTTC	CASGPGDSYGYTF	.	TRBJ1-2	.	TRBV5-1
TGTGCCAGCAGTGAATATCCGGCCCCAGGGGTCGACGAGCAGTACTTC	CASSEYPAPGVDEQYF	.	TRBJ2-7	.	TRBV25-1
TGTGCCAGCAGCTTAGGGGGGAAGGATTCACCCCTCCACTTT	CASSLGGKDSPLHF	.	TRBJ1-6	few	TRBV13